This TCR beta chain is drawn from a study of identical twins. General observations from the study: Twin pairs' shared out-of-frame alpha sequences were enriched in low generation probability. Cord blood's abundant beta clonotypes had fewer insertions, unlike memory repertoires.

TCRdb re-analysed the 5' RACE reads in MiXCR, keeping a single row per CDR3 protein. This sample has about 480,000 distinct CDR3 sequences; approximately 15% occur once, and the top ten carry about 0.54%. The sample holds many counts of this clonotype. What it recognizes is unknown. V gave up 5 bases and J gave up 6 bases, with 13 bases separating them. The CDR3 runs to 14 residues. Healthy Caucasian donors formed the entire cohort. These sequences were also reported in another study, on yellow fever vaccine responses in identical twins. Per that study: The authors reported partly convergent, partly personalized vaccine responses in identical twins.

The sequence derives from a woman aged 18-35 years in good health. V and J are TRBV12-3 or TRBV12-4 and TRBJ1-4; tentative D call: TRBD1 (6 bases). Sequenced material: CD4+ T cells sorted from blood. CDR3 amino acids: CASSPPGGDEKLFF. The CDR3 DNA follows: TGTGCCAGCAGTCCCCCCGGGGGCGATGAAAAACTGTTTTTT.